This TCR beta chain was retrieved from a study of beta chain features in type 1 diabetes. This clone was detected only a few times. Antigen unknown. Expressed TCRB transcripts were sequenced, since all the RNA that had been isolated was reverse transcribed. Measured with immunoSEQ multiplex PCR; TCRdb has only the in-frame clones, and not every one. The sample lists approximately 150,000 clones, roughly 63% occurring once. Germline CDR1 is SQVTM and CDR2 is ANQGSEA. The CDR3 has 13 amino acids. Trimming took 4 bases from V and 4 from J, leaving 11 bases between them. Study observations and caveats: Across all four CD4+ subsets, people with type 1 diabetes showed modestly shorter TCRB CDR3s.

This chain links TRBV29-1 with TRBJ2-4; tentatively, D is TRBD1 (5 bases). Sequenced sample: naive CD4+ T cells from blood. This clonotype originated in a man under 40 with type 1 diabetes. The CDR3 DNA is TGCAGCGTTGTGGGCAGGGCGAAAAACATTCAGTACTTC. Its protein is CSVVGRAKNIQYF.